The TCR beta chain under discussion was sequenced for a study of beta chain features in type 1 diabetes. Whole-study results and caveats: A potential influence of HLA type upon TCRB rearrangement remained unresolved herein. For type 1 diabetes patients, VDJ junctions showed fewer insertions and more deletions. TCRB CDR3s from Type 1 diabetes patients were moderately but significantly shorter in all four CD4+ subsets. Naive, central memory and regulatory TCRB repertoires appeared more similar among patients than healthy donors.

Comment on this clone: Antigen: not known.

The sequenced template was cDNA made from the entire isolated RNA. Profiling relied on immunoSEQ multiplex PCR, and the TCRdb table lists in-frame clones only, not all of them. The sample consists of under 450,000 clones, around 15% of them appearing once. Germline loops: CDR1 SGHTA, CDR2 FQGNSA. V was trimmed by 1 base and J by 2 bases, leaving 12 bases between them. The CDR3 has 15 amino acids. The chain employs TRBV7-2 and TRBJ2-7, with D maybe TRBD1 (6 bases). Sequencing was carried out using naive CD4+ T cells from blood. This sequence originates from a woman aged 18-29 years in good health. This CDR3 reads CASSLVSQGAYEQYF. Here the CDR3 DNA reads TGTGCCAGCAGCTTAGTATCACAGGGAGCCTACGAGCAGTACTTC. Drawing the rest from reference TRBV7-2 and TRBJ2-7, the complete variable domain is GAGVSQSPSNKVTEKGKDVELRCDPISGHTALYWYRQSLGQGLEFLIYFQGNSAPDKSGLPSDRFSAERTGGSVSTLTIQRTQQEDSAVYLCASSLVSQGAYEQYFGPGTRLTVT.